Listed below are T cell receptor beta chains from one sample, sequenced in a study of OX40 agonist ivuxolimab in advanced cancers. Clones were read by immunoSEQ multiplex PCR, and TCRdb kept only the in-frame ones, dropping some. The data show some 810 clones, approximately 80% seen once. This specimen was acquired in a trial of the OX40 agonist ivuxolimab. The receptors were sampled from an adult with an advanced solid tumor such as melanoma, head and neck, liver or kidney cancer. The CDR3 runs from the conserved cysteine through the conserved F or W. The D gene is left open where the match is weak. Size tells how often a clone was seen (once, few, many) or the class of an expanded clone, and some rows leave it out.

CDR3	DNA	size	J	D	V
CASSGGKATGGNEQFF	TGCGCCAGCAGTGGAGGGAAAGCGACAGGGGGCAATGAGCAGTTCTTC	.	TRBJ2-1	TRBD1	TRBV10-1
CASSLESRWENTGELFF	TGCGCCAGCAGCTTGGAATCTAGATGGGAGAACACCGGGGAGCTGTTTTTT	.	TRBJ2-2	.	TRBV5-1
CASSRGARDTEAFF	TGTGCCAGCAGCAGGGGGGCTAGGGACACTGAAGCTTTCTTT	.	TRBJ1-1	TRBD1	TRBV6-8
CSAALTNEKLFF	TGCAGCGCGGCCCTCACTAATGAAAAACTGTTTTTT	once	TRBJ1-4	.	TRBV29-1
CASSYGTAGNTIYF	TGTGCCAGCAGTTACGGGACAGCTGGAAACACCATATATTTT	.	TRBJ1-3	TRBD1	TRBV6-8
CASSQVGYEQYF	TGTGCCAGCAGCCAAGTGGGGTACGAGCAGTACTTC	.	TRBJ2-7	.	TRBV14
CSVEVGGGETQYF	TGCAGCGTTGAAGTGGGGGGAGGAGAGACCCAGTACTTC	.	TRBJ2-5	.	TRBV29-1
CASSQDPSGANVLTF	TGCGCCAGCAGCCAAGACCCCTCTGGGGCCAACGTCCTGACTTTC	.	TRBJ2-6	.	TRBV5-1
CASSPSRQGVVYGYTF	TGTGCCAGTAGTCCATCCCGACAGGGAGTGGTCTATGGCTACACCTTC	.	TRBJ1-2	TRBD1	TRBV19
CASSQGGLGTEAFF	TGTGCCAGCAGCCAAGGGGGTCTAGGCACTGAAGCTTTCTTT	.	TRBJ1-1	.	TRBV11-3
CASSFTPFRSDKSYEQYF	TGTGCCAGCAGTTTTACTCCGTTTAGGTCGGACAAATCCTACGAGCAGTACTTC	.	TRBJ2-7	.	TRBV28
CASSLSPGTGASEQYF	TGCGCCAGCAGCCTAAGCCCCGGGACAGGGGCAAGCGAGCAGTACTTC	.	TRBJ2-7	TRBD1	TRBV23-1
CASRTTSTDTQYF	TGTGCTAGTAGGACGACTAGCACAGATACGCAGTATTTT	.	TRBJ2-3	.	TRBV12-5
CASSTGTRENQPQHF	TGTGCCAGCAGCACCGGGACACGGGAGAATCAGCCCCAGCATTTT	.	TRBJ1-5	.	TRBV7-7
CASSVQFRVGGQPQHF	TGTGCCAGCAGCGTCCAGTTTCGCGTAGGAGGTCAGCCCCAGCATTTT	.	TRBJ1-5	.	TRBV11-3